What follows are 11 T cell receptor beta chains derived from one specimen sequenced in a study of blood T cell repertoires in COVID-19. The assay was immunoSEQ multiplex PCR, and TCRdb's table has in-frame clones only and misses some. The sample holds 250,000 to 300,000 clones, approximately 85% seen once. The specimen sequenced was PBMCs or T cells enriched from blood (not recorded which). These receptors came from a woman between 50 and 59 years old who had recovered from COVID-19.

V and J are TRBV28 and TRBJ1-2; the D is unclear. V lost 3 bases, J lost 1 base, and 12 bases lay in between. The CDR3 contains 15 residues. Germline CDR1 is MDHEN and CDR2 is SYDVKM. The CDR3 DNA reads as TGTGCCAGCAGTTTTCGGTCACGAGATAACTATGGCTACACCTTC. It specifies CASSFRSRDNYGYTF.

The chain links TRBV20-1 to TRBJ2-1; 9 bases align to TRBD2. The V gene's germline CDR1 is DFQATT and CDR2 SNEGSKA (reference sequence). This CDR3 comprises 15 residues. With 4 bases clipped from V and 9 bases from J, the junction kept 13 bases outside the gene matches. The CDR3, as DNA: TGCAGTGCTATTGATTTCAAGCGGGAGGAGGTTGAGCAGTTCTTC. Its translation: CSAIDFKREEVEQFF.

The V gene is TRBV29-1, the J gene TRBJ1-2; D is undetermined. V was pared by 3 bases and J by 4 bases, with 9 bases between. The CDR3 length is 12 residues. Germline values: CDR1 SQVTM, CDR2 ANQGSEA. The DNA of the CDR3 is TGCAGCGTTGATGAGGGCGGCTATGGCTACACCTTC. It encodes CSVDEGGYGYTF.

This sequence joins TRBV27 and TRBJ1-1; no clear D. The germline gives CDR1 MNHEY, CDR2 SMNVEV (reference sequence). Trimming pared 3 bases from V and 1 base from J, leaving 9 bases between. The CDR3 sequence is 14 residues long. The CDR3 loop reads CASSLRARNTEAFF. The CDR3 bases are TGTGCCAGCAGTTTGAGGGCCCGGAACACTGAAGCTTTCTTT.

The chain recombines TRBV24-1 with TRBJ1-2; D unresolved. In germline, CDR1 is KGHDR, CDR2 SFDVKD. The V end was cut by 5 bases, the J end by 4 bases, with 7 bases between. CDR3 size: 12 residues. CDR3: CATSGEGYGYTF. Here the CDR3 DNA reads TGTGCCACCAGTGGTGAGGGCTATGGCTACACCTTC.

The V gene is TRBV9, the J gene TRBJ2-7, with a possible D match to TRBD1 (6 bases). With 4 bases removed from V and 3 bases from J, the gap between germline ends came to 14 bases. CDR1 is SGDLS and CDR2 is YYNGEE in the germline V gene. CDR3 size: 14 residues. The CDR3 DNA sequence: TGTGCCAGCAGCACCCACAGGGTGATCTACGAGCAGTACTTC. Translating it yields CASSTHRVIYEQYF.

The chain combines TRBV6-5 with TRBJ1-5; D not certain. Germline assignment: CDR1 MNHEY and CDR2 SVGAGI. This CDR3 is 15 amino acids long. V was pared by 5 bases and J by 0 bases, with 11 bases between. CDR3 sequence: CASSLERYSNQPQHF. The CDR3 coding sequence is TGTGCCAGCAGTCTCGAGCGATATAGCAATCAGCCCCAGCATTTT.

The chain carries TRBV7-3 and TRBJ2-1; 10 bases fit TRBD2. J gave up 4 bases and V 4 bases, and 13 bases lay outside the gene matches. This CDR3 has 18 amino acids. The germline CDR1 and CDR2 sequences are SGHTA and FQGTGA. CDR3 DNA sequence: TGTGCCAGCAGCTCATCCCCCCCGGCAGCGGGAGGGTACAATGAGCAGTTCTTC. Translating it yields CASSSSPPAAGGYNEQFF.

The CDR3 region has the DNA TGTGCCAGCCGGCGGGAGGGCACAGATACGCAGTATTTT. Its protein is CASRREGTDTQYF. The V call is TRBV6-5, the J call TRBJ2-3; TRBD2 matches 8 bases. Germline V gives CDR1 MNHEY, CDR2 SVGAGI. CDR3 size: 13 residues. Germline trimming cut 8 bases from V and 1 base from J; bases unmatched to any gene: 2.

The rearrangement joins TRBV9 to TRBJ1-3; D not certain. This CDR3 is built from 15 residues. CDR1 is SGDLS and CDR2 is YYNGEE in the germline V gene. Trimming shortened V by 0 bases and J by 0 bases, and 7 bases separated the two germline ends. CDR3 in amino acids: CASSVGYISGNTIYF. For the CDR3, the DNA is TGTGCCAGCAGCGTAGGGTACATCTCTGGAAACACCATATATTTT.

The CDR3, as DNA: TGCGCCAGCAGCCAAGCCCTGGTGTCCGGGACTATCCAAAAACTCAAAGAGACCCAGTACTTC. Translation gives CASSQALVSGTIQKLKETQYF. The chain has TRBV4-1 and TRBJ2-5; 7 bases are shared with TRBD2. The V and J ends lost 1 base and 3 bases, in that order; junction bases with no gene match: 23. The germline V gene has CDR1 MGHRA and CDR2 YSYEKL. The CDR3 extends over 21 amino acids.